Shown below are 17 T cell receptor beta chains from a single sample sequenced in a study of HIV-infected patients and healthy controls. No cell fractionation was done, so the repertoire covers all unsorted peripheral blood T cells. cDNA was made from 500 ng RNA using alpha and beta constant primers. Alpha and beta chain libraries were made separately by chain-specific third strand synthesis with multiplexing indices. TCRdb reprocessed the 5' RACE reads with MiXCR, giving one entry per CDR3 protein. The table records approximately 25,000 distinct CDR3 sequences, roughly 8.7% of them present only once. Sequencing used blood. These receptors were obtained from an adult in good health.

This clonotype was seen at least ten times. The rearrangement joins TRBV20-1 to TRBJ1-3; D call uncertain. The CDR3 spans 16 residues. Trimming took off 7 bases at V and 6 bases at J, with 25 bases between the two ends. In germline, CDR1 is DFQATT, CDR2 SNEGSKA (reference sequence). DNA of the CDR3: TGCAGTGTTCCCAGCCCTTCGTATGATCCCAAAAACACCATATATTTT. Protein product: CSVPSPSYDPKNTIYF.

This clonotype was seen at least ten times. V and J are TRBV6-5 and TRBJ1-1; D uncertain. Germline lookup yields CDR1 MNHEY and CDR2 SVGAGI. Trimming took 0 bases from V and 0 from J, leaving 8 bases between them. CDR3 length: 15 amino acids. Here the CDR3 DNA reads TGTGCCAGCAGTTACTCAGGCAATTTGAACACTGAAGCTTTCTTT. Its protein is CASSYSGNLNTEAFF.

This clonotype occurred many times. The chain combines TRBV6-2 or TRBV6-3 with TRBJ2-7; the match to TRBD1 covers 9 bases. This CDR3 spans 14 amino acids. CDR1 is MNHEY, CDR2 SVGEGT, per germline. Trimming at V came to 8 bases and at J to 0 bases, leaving 5 bases not matched to a gene. CDR3 amino acids: CASGGTGTSYEQYF. For the CDR3, the DNA is TGTGCCAGCGGCGGGACAGGGACCTCCTACGAGCAGTACTTC.

At least ten counts were recorded for this clonotype. This chain links TRBV6-2 or TRBV6-3 with TRBJ1-6, with 7 bases matching TRBD1. The CDR3 is made up of 14 amino acids. Per the germline V gene, CDR1 is MNHEY and CDR2 is SVGEGT. V shed 7 bases, J shed 6 bases, and the junction held 6 bases outside the gene matches. This CDR3 reads CASTPTGSNSPLHF. The DNA for the CDR3 is TGTGCCAGCACCCCGACAGGGAGTAATTCACCCCTCCACTTT.

This clonotype was recorded many times. This chain links TRBV29-1 with TRBJ2-3; D call uncertain. This CDR3 spans 15 amino acids. Germline V gives CDR1 SQVTM, CDR2 ANQGSEA. Trimming pared 1 base from V and 1 base from J, leaving 12 bases between. CDR3 bases: TGCAGCGTTGAAGTCGTTCCCGGTGGCACAGATACGCAGTATTTT. Translation gives CSVEVVPGGTDTQYF.

This clonotype was detected many times. V gene TRBV24-1 combines with J gene TRBJ2-5; TRBD2 agrees at 10 bases. The CDR3 extends over 13 amino acids. V shed 5 bases and J 9 bases; nucleotides not matched to a gene: 5. Germline V gives CDR1 KGHDR, CDR2 SFDVKD. Here the CDR3 reads CATSGNSGGAQYF. The CDR3 DNA reads TGTGCCACCAGTGGAAACAGCGGGGGGGCCCAGTACTTC.

At least ten counts were recorded for this clonotype. The genes are TRBV7-9 and TRBJ2-5, with D uncertain. V was shortened by 5 bases and J by 0 bases, with 13 bases between the two germline ends. The CDR3 consists of 15 residues. Germline values: CDR1 SEHNR, CDR2 FQNEAQ (reference sequence). The CDR3 region has the DNA TGTGCCAGCAGCCTACTTATAGGGTACCAAGAGACCCAGTACTTC. It codes for CASSLLIGYQETQYF.

This clonotype has a handful of counts. V is TRBV6-5 and J is TRBJ2-7, with 10 bases matching TRBD2. The CDR3 is 15 amino acids. The germline V gene has CDR1 MNHEY and CDR2 SVGAGI. The V gene end was trimmed by 4 bases and the J gene end by 1 base; junction bases not matched to a gene: 4. The CDR3 loop reads CASSSRTSGSYEQYF. For the CDR3, the DNA is TGTGCCAGCAGTTCTAGGACTAGCGGATCCTACGAGCAGTACTTC.

The sample holds many counts of this clonotype. This chain uses TRBV7-2 with TRBJ2-5; D perhaps matches TRBD1 (6 bases). Trimming stripped 2 bases from V and 3 bases from J, with 10 bases between. Germline V gene data show CDR1 as SGHTA and CDR2 as FQGNSA. The CDR3 consists of 14 residues. Written as DNA, the CDR3 is TGTGCCAGCAGCTTATGGGGGCTGGAAGAGACCCAGTACTTC. Residues: CASSLWGLEETQYF.

This clonotype was recorded many times. The chain joins TRBV29-1 to TRBJ2-3; D assignment may be TRBD1 or TRBD2 (5 bases each). CDR1 and CDR2 (germline): SQVTM, ANQGSEA. V was clipped by 8 bases and J by 6 bases, with 15 bases between them. The CDR3 is 12 residues long. The CDR3: CSSRGGSDTQYF. CDR3 coding DNA: TGCAGCTCGAGGGGTGGTTCGGATACGCAGTATTTT.

The V gene is TRBV6-2 or TRBV6-3, the J gene TRBJ1-5, with 12 positions matching TRBD1. Germline CDR1 reads MNHEY; CDR2 reads SVGEGT. The CDR3 extends over 18 amino acids. V shed 4 bases, J shed 0 bases, and the junction held 7 bases outside the gene matches. CDR3: CASSFPGQGAVSNQPQHF. CDR3 bases: TGTGCCAGCAGTTTTCCGGGACAGGGGGCGGTTAGCAATCAGCCCCAGCATTTT.

This clonotype was recorded at least ten times. The V gene is TRBV5-5, the J gene TRBJ1-2, with D maybe TRBD1 (5 bases). The germline gives CDR1 SGHKS, CDR2 YYEKEE (reference sequence). The CDR3 spans 15 residues. Deletions cut 4 bases from V and 4 bases from J, with 17 bases between. CDR3 nucleotides: TGTGCCAGCAGCGTGGGACCCCAGGGAAGCTATGGCTACACCTTC. It codes for CASSVGPQGSYGYTF.

Many counts were recorded for this clonotype. The V gene is TRBV6-6, the J gene TRBJ1-4, with D unresolved. The CDR3 totals 15 residues. CDR1 MNHNY and CDR2 SVGAGI come from the germline V gene (reference sequence). V gave up 4 bases and J gave up 0 bases, with 9 bases separating them. The CDR3 loop is CASSSILATNEKLFF. CDR3 sequence (DNA): TGTGCCAGCAGTTCGATACTTGCAACTAATGAAAAACTGTTTTTT.

This clonotype is medium-sized within its sample. The chain joins TRBV7-2 to TRBJ2-5; 8 bases fit TRBD2. Germline-derived CDR1 and CDR2 are SGHTA and FQGNSA. This CDR3 is built from 14 residues. V shed 5 bases, J shed 3 bases, and the junction held 5 bases outside the gene matches. CDR3 nucleotide sequence: TGTGCCAGCAGCCGGGGGGGGCTCGAAGAGACCCAGTACTTC. Its protein product is CASSRGGLEETQYF.

This clonotype appeared many times. V usage is TRBV6-5 and J usage is TRBJ1-1, with D hard to call. V was trimmed by 0 bases and J by 3 bases, leaving 8 bases between them. This CDR3 contains 14 residues. The V gene's germline CDR1 is MNHEY and CDR2 SVGAGI. Here the CDR3 DNA reads TGTGCCAGCAGTTACTCAACCGCCTACACTGAAGCTTTCTTT. Its translation: CASSYSTAYTEAFF.

In this sample, this clonotype turned up many times. The rearrangement joins TRBV5-1 to TRBJ1-3; 7 nucleotides align to TRBD1. The CDR3 is made up of 16 amino acids. V shed 0 bases and J 4 bases; nucleotides not matched to a gene: 7. The germline V gene encodes CDR1 SGHRS and CDR2 YFSETQ. In DNA, the CDR3 is TGCGCCAGCAGCTTGGATGAGGGGGCACTCGGAAACACCATATATTTT. Translation: CASSLDEGALGNTIYF. The variable domain in full, with the rest retrieved from reference TRBV5-1 and TRBJ1-3, is KAGVTQTPRYLIKTRGQQVTLSCSPISGHRSVSWYQQTPGQGLQFLFEYFSETQRNKGNFPGRFSGRQFSNSRSEMNVSTLELGDSALYLCASSLDEGALGNTIYFGEGSWLTVV.

This clonotype was observed a few times. V and J are TRBV7-2 and TRBJ2-2, with TRBD2 matching 8 bases. The V gene's germline CDR1 is SGHTA and CDR2 FQGNSA. The CDR3 length is 17 residues. V was pared by 1 base and J by 7 bases, with 11 bases of the junction left unmatched. CDR3 protein: CASSLVRSGGPGGELFF. CDR3 DNA sequence: TGTGCCAGCAGCTTAGTACGGTCGGGGGGGCCTGGCGGGGAGCTGTTTTTT.